The sequence of this T cell receptor beta chain was determined in a study of OX40 agonist ivuxolimab in advanced cancers. Study background: Among those enrolled, mean age was around 55 years (range about 23 to 90) and 82.7% were male. Three patients got partial responses; one had hepatocellular carcinoma and two had cutaneous melanoma. Study-level points and caveats: At 0.1 to 3.0 mg/kg, CD4+ and CD8+ blood T cells expanded clonally by week 6.

Autoimmune disease history or systemic immunosuppression excluded patients. In this sample, this clone turned up a few times. Antigen unknown. The J segment lost 5 bases and the V segment lost 2 bases, leaving 3 bases of the junction unmatched. CDR1 and CDR2 (germline): SGHAT, FQNNGV. This CDR3 is built from 16 residues. Method: immunoSEQ multiplex PCR; TCRdb's copy keeps in-frame clones and lacks some. The sample yields roughly 61,000 clones, 80% to 95% seen once. Specimen: CD4+ or CD8+ T cells sorted from blood, collected in a trial of the OX40 agonist ivuxolimab. The receptor comes from an adult with an advanced solid tumor such as melanoma, head and neck, liver or kidney cancer. The chain employs TRBV11-2 and TRBJ2-3; 14 bases map to TRBD2. The DNA of the CDR3 is TGTGCCAGCAGCTTATTGGGACTAGCGGGAGTAGATACGCAGTATTTT. Translating it yields CASSLLGLAGVDTQYF.